This T cell receptor (beta chain) was sequenced in a study of blood T cell repertoires in COVID-19. Across the whole study: Acute and convalescent COVID-19 specimens originated in the United States, Italy and Spain. In each case, the material was cDNA or gDNA derived from T cells, B-cell-depleted T cells, or PBMCs.

Libraries were prepared by immunoSEQ multiplex PCR; TCRdb keeps only in-frame clonotypes and omits some of them. The top ten hold about 6% of the sample, which has about 28,000 clones, roughly 90% seen once. Sample: peripheral blood. The source of this sequence is a human donor in a cohort sampled during active COVID-19.

The CDR3 is CASSSGQPRSYNSPLHF. For the CDR3, the DNA is TGTGCCAGCAGCTCGGGACAGCCGAGGTCCTATAATTCACCCCTCCACTTT. The chain couples TRBV14 to TRBJ1-6; 7 bases agree with TRBD1. V lost 5 bases and J lost 1; bases outside the gene matches: 8. CDR1 and CDR2 (germline): SGHDN, FVKESK. This CDR3 comprises 17 residues.